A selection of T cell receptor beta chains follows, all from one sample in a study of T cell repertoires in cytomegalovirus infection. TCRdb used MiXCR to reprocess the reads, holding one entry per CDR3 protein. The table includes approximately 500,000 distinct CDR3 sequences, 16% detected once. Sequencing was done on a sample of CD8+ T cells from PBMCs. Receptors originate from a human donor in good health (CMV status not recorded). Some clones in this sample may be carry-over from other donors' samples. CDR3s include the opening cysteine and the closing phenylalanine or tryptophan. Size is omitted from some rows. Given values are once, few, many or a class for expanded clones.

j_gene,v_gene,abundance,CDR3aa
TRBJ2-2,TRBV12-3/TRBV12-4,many,CASSFPQRGGFGELFF
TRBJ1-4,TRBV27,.,CASPSYEKLFF
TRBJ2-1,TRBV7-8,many,CASSTKGQGYYNEQFF
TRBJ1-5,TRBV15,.,CATSRVDRAAQHF
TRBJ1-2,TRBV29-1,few,CSVEDRRSWHGYTF
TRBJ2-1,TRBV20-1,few,CSARDTDRLLEQFF
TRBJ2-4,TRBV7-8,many,CASSSPPNGGKNIQYF
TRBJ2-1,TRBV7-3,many,CASSPPTTALFRNEQFF
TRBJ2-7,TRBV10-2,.,CASSELVGGYEQYF
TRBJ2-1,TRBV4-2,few,CASSETTSSNEQFF
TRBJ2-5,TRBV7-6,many,CASSLTSGAQETQYF
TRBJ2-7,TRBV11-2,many,CASSFGQGAAYEQYF
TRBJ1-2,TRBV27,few,CASSFFPGAGYGYTF
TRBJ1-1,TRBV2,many,CASNNEGALYTEAFF
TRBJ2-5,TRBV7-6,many,CASSLTLTDSETQYF
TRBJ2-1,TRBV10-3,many,CAISGLAGENEQFF
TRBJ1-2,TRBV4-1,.,CASSPPLGGANGYTF
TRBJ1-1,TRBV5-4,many,CASSLAGRTEAFF
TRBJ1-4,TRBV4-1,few,CASSQARSNEKLFF
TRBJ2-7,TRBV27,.,CASSTLPGQNYEQYF
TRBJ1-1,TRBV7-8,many,CASSFLRDMNTEAFF
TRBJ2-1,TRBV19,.,CASSISANSRQFF
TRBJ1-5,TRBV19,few,CASRDRGPDQPQHF
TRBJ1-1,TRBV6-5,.,CASSSVQEHTEAFF
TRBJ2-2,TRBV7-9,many,CASSLTLGTGELFF
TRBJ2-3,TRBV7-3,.,CASSTESVDTQYF
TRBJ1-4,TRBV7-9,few,CASSPGELNEKLFF
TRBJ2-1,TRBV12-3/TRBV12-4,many,CASSLGRSRSYNEQFF
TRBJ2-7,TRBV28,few,CASSPLAGNSYEQYF
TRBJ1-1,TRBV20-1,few,CSPTEAFF
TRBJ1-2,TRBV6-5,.,CASSEFGGGEGYTF
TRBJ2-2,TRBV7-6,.,CASSSGQGGGELFF
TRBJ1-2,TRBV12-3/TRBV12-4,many,CASRDRRANYGYTF
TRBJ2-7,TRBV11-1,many,CASSFRTGSADEQYF
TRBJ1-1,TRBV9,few,CASSVEGRNTEAFF
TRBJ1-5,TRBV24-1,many,CATSADSSNQPQHF
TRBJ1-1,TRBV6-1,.,CASCPQGAPEAFF
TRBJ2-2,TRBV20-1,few,CSAITSGANTGELFF
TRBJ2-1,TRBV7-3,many,CASSLGGTDEQFF
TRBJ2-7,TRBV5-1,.,CASSFSVNYEQYF
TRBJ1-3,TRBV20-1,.,CSARDGAGGLEGNTIYF
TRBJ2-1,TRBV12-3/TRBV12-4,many,CASSFPSGITSSYNEQFF
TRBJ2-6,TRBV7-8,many,CASSLVGANVLTF
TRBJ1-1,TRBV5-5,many,CASSLNMPAVIAFF
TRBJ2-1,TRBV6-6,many,CASSSEYNEQFF
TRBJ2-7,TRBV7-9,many,CASSSTGKVAYEQYF